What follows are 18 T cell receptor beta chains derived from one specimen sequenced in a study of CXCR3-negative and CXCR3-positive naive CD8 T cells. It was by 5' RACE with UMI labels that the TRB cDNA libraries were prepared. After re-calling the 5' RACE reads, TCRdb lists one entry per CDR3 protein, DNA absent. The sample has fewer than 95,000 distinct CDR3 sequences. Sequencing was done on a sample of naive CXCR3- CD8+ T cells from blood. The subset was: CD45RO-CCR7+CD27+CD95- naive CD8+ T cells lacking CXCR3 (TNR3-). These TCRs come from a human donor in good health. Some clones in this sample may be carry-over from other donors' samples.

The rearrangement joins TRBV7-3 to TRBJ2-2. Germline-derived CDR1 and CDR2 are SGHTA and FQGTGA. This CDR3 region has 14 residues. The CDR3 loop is CASSQTPNTGELFF. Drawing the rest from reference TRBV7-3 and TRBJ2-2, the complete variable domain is GAGVSQTPSNKVTEKGKYVELRCDPISGHTALYWYRQSLGQGPEFLIYFQGTGAADDSGLPNDRFFAVRPEGSVSTLKIQRTERGDSAVYLCASSQTPNTGELFFGEGSRLTVL.

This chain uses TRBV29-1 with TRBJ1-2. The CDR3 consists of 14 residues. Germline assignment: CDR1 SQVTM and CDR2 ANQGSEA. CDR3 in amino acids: CSVEDSRSNYGYTF.

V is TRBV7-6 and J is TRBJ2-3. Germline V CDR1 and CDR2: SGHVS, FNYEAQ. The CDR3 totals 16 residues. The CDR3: CASSLAEYASTDTQYF.

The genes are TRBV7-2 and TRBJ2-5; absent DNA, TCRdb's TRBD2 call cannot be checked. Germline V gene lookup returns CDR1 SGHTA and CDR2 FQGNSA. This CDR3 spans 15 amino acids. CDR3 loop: CASSLELAGSETQYF. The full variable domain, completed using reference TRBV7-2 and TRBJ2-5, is GAGVSQSPSNKVTEKGKDVELRCDPISGHTALYWYRQSLGQGLEFLIYFQGNSAPDKSGLPSDRFSAERTGGSVSTLTIQRTQQEDSAVYLCASSLELAGSETQYFGPGTRLLVL.

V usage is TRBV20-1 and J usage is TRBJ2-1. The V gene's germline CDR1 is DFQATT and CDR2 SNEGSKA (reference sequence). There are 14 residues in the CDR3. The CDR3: CSAREEIPHNEQFF.

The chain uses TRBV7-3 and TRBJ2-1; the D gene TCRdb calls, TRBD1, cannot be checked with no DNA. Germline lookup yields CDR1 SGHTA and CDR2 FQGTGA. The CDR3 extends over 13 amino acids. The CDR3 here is CASSTTGPDEQFF.

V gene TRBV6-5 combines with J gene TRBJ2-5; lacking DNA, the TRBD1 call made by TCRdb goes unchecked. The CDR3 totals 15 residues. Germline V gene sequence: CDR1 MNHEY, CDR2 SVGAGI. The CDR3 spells CASRNRDSQKETQYF.

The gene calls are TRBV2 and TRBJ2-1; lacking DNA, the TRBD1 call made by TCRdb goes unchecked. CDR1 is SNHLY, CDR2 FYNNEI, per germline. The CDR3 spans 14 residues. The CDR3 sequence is CASSEGDRVHEQFF.

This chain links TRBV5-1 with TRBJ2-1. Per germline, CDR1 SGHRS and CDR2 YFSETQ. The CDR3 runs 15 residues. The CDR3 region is CASSLQGSSYNEQFF. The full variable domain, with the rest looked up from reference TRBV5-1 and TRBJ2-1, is KAGVTQTPRYLIKTRGQQVTLSCSPISGHRSVSWYQQTPGQGLQFLFEYFSETQRNKGNFPGRFSGRQFSNSRSEMNVSTLELGDSALYLCASSLQGSSYNEQFFGPGTRLTVL.

CDR3: CASSELGRDTEAFF. V is TRBV25-1 and J is TRBJ1-1. The germline V gene has CDR1 MGHDK and CDR2 SYGVNS. The CDR3 is 14 residues long.

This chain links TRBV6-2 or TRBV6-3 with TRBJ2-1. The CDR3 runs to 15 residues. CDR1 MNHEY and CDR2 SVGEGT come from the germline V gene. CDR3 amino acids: CASSYGTGSYNEQFF.

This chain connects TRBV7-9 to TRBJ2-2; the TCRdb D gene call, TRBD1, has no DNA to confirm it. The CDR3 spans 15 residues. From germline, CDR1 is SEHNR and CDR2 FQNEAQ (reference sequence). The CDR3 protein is CASSLPGQRSGELFF.

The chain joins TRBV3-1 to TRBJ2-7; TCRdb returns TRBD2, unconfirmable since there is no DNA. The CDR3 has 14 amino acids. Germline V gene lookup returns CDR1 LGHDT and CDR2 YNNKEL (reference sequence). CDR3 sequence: CASTSGLNSYEQYF.

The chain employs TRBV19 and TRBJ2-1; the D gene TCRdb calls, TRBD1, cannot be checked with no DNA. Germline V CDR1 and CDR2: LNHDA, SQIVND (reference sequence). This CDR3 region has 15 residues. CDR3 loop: CASSPRQGYYNEQFF.

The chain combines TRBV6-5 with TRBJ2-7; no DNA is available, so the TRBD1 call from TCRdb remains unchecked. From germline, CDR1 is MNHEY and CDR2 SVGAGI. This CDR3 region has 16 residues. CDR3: CASSSPYPGGGAEQYF.

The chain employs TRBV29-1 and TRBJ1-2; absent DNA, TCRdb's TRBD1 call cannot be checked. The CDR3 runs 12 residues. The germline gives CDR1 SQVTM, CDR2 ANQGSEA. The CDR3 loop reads CSVEDAGGEAAF.

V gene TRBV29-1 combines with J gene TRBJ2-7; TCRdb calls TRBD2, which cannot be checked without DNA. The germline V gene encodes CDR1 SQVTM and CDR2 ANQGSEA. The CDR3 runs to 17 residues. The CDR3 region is CSVEAGTSGGARREQYF.

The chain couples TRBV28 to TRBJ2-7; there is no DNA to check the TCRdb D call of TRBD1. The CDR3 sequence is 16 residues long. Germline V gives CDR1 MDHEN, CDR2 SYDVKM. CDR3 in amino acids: CASSPAPRQAIYEQYF.